This TCR beta chain derives from a study of blood T cells in healthy people across ages. The V end lost 2 bases, the J end lost 8 bases, and 7 bases lay between the germline ends. CDR1 is MNHEY, CDR2 SVGEGT, per germline. CDR3 length: 12 amino acids. Donors were systemically healthy Caucasian individuals from Russia aged roughly 6 to 90 years. Extraction of total RNA produced a minimum of 6 micrograms from each sample. Study results and caveats: Estimated diversity, derived from one million T cells, was regarded as an underestimate.

The second PCR ran about 6 to 12 cycles with a sample-barcoded 5' primer and J-beta primers. Each of the cDNA molecules was tagged by a template-switch adaptor with 12 random nucleotides. TCRdb independently ran MiXCR on the 5' RACE reads; one entry per CDR3 protein. The sample records 550,000 to 600,000 distinct CDR3 sequences, under 55% being singletons. This clonotype showed up many times. The antigen is not known. The chain carries TRBV6-2 or TRBV6-3 and TRBJ2-1, with D hard to call. The sequencing sample was made of blood. This TCR derives from a man aged 80 or over in good health. CDR3 bases: TGTGCCAGCAGTTACGCGACATATGAGCAGTTCTTC. This translates into CASSYATYEQFF.